Listed below are T cell receptor beta chains from one sample, sequenced in a study of OX40 agonist ivuxolimab in advanced cancers. TCRdb keeps only in-frame clones here, not all; method: immunoSEQ multiplex PCR. The table has about 76,000 clones, over 75% seen once; the top ten hold 0.61%. The sequences come from CD4+ or CD8+ T cells sorted from blood, collected in a trial of the OX40 agonist ivuxolimab. All receptors derive from an adult with an advanced solid tumor such as melanoma, head and neck, liver or kidney cancer. Each CDR3 is given with its conserved first and last residue. The order of the fields is D gene, clone size, J gene, V gene, CDR3 length, CDR3 DNA, CDR3 protein. The D gene is left open where the match is weak. Where a row states a size, it is once, few, many or the class of an expanded clone; other rows omit it.

NA	NA	TRBJ1-2	TRBV10-2	14	TGCGCCAGCAGTGAGTCCAGGAACGCCTATGGCTACACCTTC	CASSESRNAYGYTF
NA	NA	TRBJ1-1	TRBV11-2	18	TGTGCCAGCAGCCTAATGGCGGGGTTCAATCCGATGAACACTGAAGCTTTCTTT	CASSLMAGFNPMNTEAFF
NA	NA	TRBJ2-1	TRBV11-2	13	TGTGCCAGCAGCTGGACGAGGGGGGGTGAGCAGTTCTTC	CASSWTRGGEQFF
NA	once	TRBJ2-7	TRBV5-6	13	TGTGCCAGCAGCCCGGGTCCCGGCTACGAGCAGTACTTC	CASSPGPGYEQYF
NA	NA	TRBJ1-4	TRBV5-6	14	TGTGCCAGCAGCCAGGCCCGATCTAATGAAAAACTGTTTTTT	CASSQARSNEKLFF
NA	NA	TRBJ1-4	TRBV19	19	TGTGCCAGTAGTGCCTCTCTCACCCCGGGGGCAAGGGTGAATGAAAAACTGTTTTTT	CASSASLTPGARVNEKLFF
TRBD1	few	TRBJ2-7	TRBV7-8	16	TGTGCCAGCAGCTTAGCCCGGGTAGACAGGGCCTACGAGCAGTACTTC	CASSLARVDRAYEQYF
TRBD1	NA	TRBJ2-7	TRBV9	14	TGTGCCAGCAGCGCGTGGACAGGCGGTCGCGAGCAGTACTTC	CASSAWTGGREQYF
NA	NA	TRBJ2-7	TRBV7-9	12	TGTGCCAGCAGCTTACTCGACTACGAGCAGTACTTC	CASSLLDYEQYF
TRBD1	NA	TRBJ1-5	TRBV7-2	17	TGTGCCAGCAGCTGGAGGACAGGGGACTATAGCAATCAGCCCCAGCATTTT	CASSWRTGDYSNQPQHF
NA	NA	TRBJ1-4	TRBV2	16	TGTGCCAGCAGTCCTGTTGCCAGGGCAACTAATGAAAAACTGTTTTTT	CASSPVARATNEKLFF
NA	NA	TRBJ1-1	TRBV7-9	14	TGTGCCAGTACCCCGTCGGTTTGGTACACTGAAGCTTTCTTT	CASTPSVWYTEAFF
TRBD1	NA	TRBJ1-2	TRBV5-1	13	TGCGCCAGCAGCCAAGGACAGGGGGGCGGCTACACCTTC	CASSQGQGGGYTF
NA	NA	TRBJ2-3	TRBV18	14	TGTGCCAGCTCACCACCCGGGATAGGCGATACGCAGTATTTT	CASSPPGIGDTQYF
NA	NA	TRBJ2-2	TRBV9	14	TGTGCCAGCAGCTTCCAATCGAACACCGGGGAGCTGTTTTTT	CASSFQSNTGELFF
NA	NA	TRBJ2-7	TRBV20-1	11	TGCAGTGCTAGAACGGGCTACGAGCAGTACTTC	CSARTGYEQYF
NA	NA	TRBJ2-5	TRBV10-3	13	TGTGCCATCAGTCCCTCACCCCAAGAGACCCAGTACTTC	CAISPSPQETQYF
NA	NA	TRBJ1-5	TRBV27	12	TGTGCCAGCAGGACTCTCAATCAGCCCCAGCATTTT	CASRTLNQPQHF
TRBD2	once	TRBJ2-7	TRBV18	16	TGTGCCAGCTCACCCCGTGGACTAGCCGAGGCCTCCGAGCAGTACTTC	CASSPRGLAEASEQYF
TRBD1	NA	TRBJ1-1	TRBV6-5	16	TGTGCCAGCAGTTATTGGGGGCAGGGGGGTTCCTACGAAGCTTTCTTT	CASSYWGQGGSYEAFF
TRBD1	NA	TRBJ2-1	TRBV6-1	14	TGTGCCAGCAGATCCGGGACAGGGGGCCCTGAGCAGTTCTTC	CASRSGTGGPEQFF
NA	NA	TRBJ1-4	TRBV29-1	14	TGCAGCGTTGCGATGGGGGGACCTAATGAAAAACTGTTTTTT	CSVAMGGPNEKLFF
NA	NA	TRBJ1-6	TRBV6-6	12	TGTGCCAGCAGTCAACCCCTGGCGCCCCTCCACTTT	CASSQPLAPLHF
NA	NA	TRBJ1-5	TRBV6-5	15	TGTGCCAGCAGCCAGACAGGCAATAGCAATCAGCCCCAGCATTTT	CASSQTGNSNQPQHF
TRBD1	few	TRBJ1-3	TRBV7-2	19	TGTGCCAGCAGCGCACGCTCCGGGACAGGGGTCCTCTCTGGAAACACCATATATTTT	CASSARSGTGVLSGNTIYF
TRBD1	NA	TRBJ1-2	TRBV19	14	TGTGCCAGTAGGGACCCCCAGGGGGCAAGGGGCTACACCTTC	CASRDPQGARGYTF
NA	few	TRBJ2-7	TRBV4-2	15	TGTGCCAGCAGCCAAGAACTGTATGGCTCCTACGAGCAGTACTTC	CASSQELYGSYEQYF
TRBD1	NA	TRBJ1-1	TRBV6-1	14	TGTGCCAGCAGAGGACAGGGGAGGGACACTGAAGCTTTCTTT	CASRGQGRDTEAFF
NA	NA	TRBJ2-3	TRBV30	15	TGTGCCTGGAGTGATGGTTTCAAACGCACAGATACGCAGTATTTT	CAWSDGFKRTDTQYF
TRBD2	NA	TRBJ2-5	TRBV30	13	TGTGCCTGGACTAGCGGGGGGTCGGAGACCCAGTACTTC	CAWTSGGSETQYF
NA	NA	TRBJ2-1	TRBV20-1	10	TGCAGTGCTGTATACAATGAGCAGTTCTTC	CSAVYNEQFF
TRBD1	NA	TRBJ2-7	TRBV27	14	TGTGCCAGCAGTCGCACAGGGGGCCCGTACGAGCAGTACTTC	CASSRTGGPYEQYF
NA	NA	TRBJ2-5	TRBV18	16	TGTGCCAGCTCACCACCGTCCAGCGAGGGAGGAGAGACCCAGTACTTC	CASSPPSSEGGETQYF
NA	once	TRBJ1-3	TRBV13	15	TGTGCCAGCAGCTCCTCTGGACTGGGCTTGGACACCATATATTTT	CASSSSGLGLDTIYF
NA	NA	TRBJ1-2	TRBV6-5	15	TGTGCCAGCAGTTACGGAGGACACGGGAGCTATGGCTACACCTTC	CASSYGGHGSYGYTF